The 21 T cell receptor beta chains in this list originate from one sample, sequenced in a study of T cell repertoires in cytomegalovirus infection. Each CDR3 protein is one row after TCRdb ran MiXCR on the reads. The data contain about 680,000 distinct CDR3 sequences, 24% of them seen just once; the ten biggest clones take up 8%. Sequencing input: CD8+ T cells from PBMCs. These receptors were collected from a human donor in good health (CMV status not recorded). Some clones in this sample may be carry-over from other donors' samples.

The CDR3 region has the DNA TGTGCCAGCAGTGAGTCTGGACTAGCGGTAGATGAGCAGTTCTTC. It encodes CASSESGLAVDEQFF. The rearrangement uses TRBV2 and TRBJ2-1; TRBD2 aligns across 10 bases. This CDR3 comprises 15 residues. Germline lookup yields CDR1 SNHLY and CDR2 FYNNEI. The junction had 7 bases not matched to a gene; V was cut back by 3 bases and J by 8 bases.

This clonotype was seen at least ten times. The V gene is TRBV6-1, the J gene TRBJ2-1, with 8 bases lining up with TRBD2. Trimming at V came to 3 bases and at J to 7 bases, leaving 11 bases not matched to a gene. CDR3 length equals 16 residues. Per the germline V gene, CDR1 is MNHNS and CDR2 is SASEGT. CDR3 DNA: TGTGCCAGCAGTGATGTTCCGGGGGGGCCCCTGAATGAGCAGTTCTTC. It codes for CASSDVPGGPLNEQFF.

The chain has TRBV28 and TRBJ2-7; D might be TRBD1 or TRBD2, each matching 5 bases. Between the trimmed V and J ends, which lost 3 bases and 4 bases, there was a span of 13 bases. This CDR3 spans 14 amino acids. Germline V gene lookup returns CDR1 MDHEN and CDR2 SYDVKM. CDR3 DNA: TGTGCCAGCAGTTTGGGACGCCTATTATACGAGCAGTACGTC. Residues: CASSLGRLLYEQYV.

This clonotype was recorded many times. V gene TRBV7-2 combines with J gene TRBJ2-7; tentatively, D is TRBD1 (6 bases). V shed 1 base and J shed 4 bases, with 8 bases lying between them. From germline, CDR1 is SGHTA and CDR2 FQGNSA. CDR3 length: 13 residues. CDR3 coding DNA: TGTGCCAGCAGCTTAGATACAGGGTACGAGCAGTACGTC. This gives the protein CASSLDTGYEQYV.

In this sample, this clonotype turned up many times. The chain is built from TRBV7-9 and TRBJ1-2; D is uncertain. The germline CDR1 and CDR2 sequences are SEHNR and FQNEAQ (reference sequence). V lost 6 bases and J 4 bases, leaving 9 bases between the germline ends. This CDR3 contains 12 residues. Written as DNA, the CDR3 is TGTGCCAGCAGTGGACCGAGCTATGGCTACACCTTC. It is translated as CASSGPSYGYTF.

Concerning this clonotype itself: A read error is possible here, since a much larger clone lies one base away. This rearrangement joins TRBV14 to TRBJ1-2; no clear D gene. Trimming removed 1 base at V and 8 bases at J, with 17 bases between. Germline-derived CDR1 and CDR2 are SGHDN and FVKESK. There are 15 residues in the CDR3. In DNA, the CDR3 is TGTGCCAGCAGCCAAGGAACCACAGTGAGCAGGGGCTACACCTTC. Residues: CASSQGTTVSRGYTF.

The rearrangement uses TRBV29-1 and TRBJ1-1, with a weak D call TRBD1 (5 bases). CDR3 size: 11 residues. V lost 3 bases to trimming and J lost 7 bases, with 9 bases between them. From germline, CDR1 is SQVTM and CDR2 ANQGSEA. The chain's CDR3 is CSVDTGGEAFF. CDR3 DNA sequence: TGCAGCGTTGATACAGGAGGTGAAGCTTTCTTT.

The gene calls are TRBV7-9 and TRBJ2-7; TRBD2 matches 9 bases. This CDR3 contains 15 residues. The germline V gene encodes CDR1 SEHNR and CDR2 FQNEAQ (reference sequence). The junction had 5 bases not matched to a gene; V was cut back by 5 bases and J by 0 bases. CDR3 sequence (DNA): TGTGCCAGCAGCGCCAGCGGGGGGAGCTCCTACGAGCAGTACGTC. Protein sequence: CASSASGGSSYEQYV.

This clonotype was detected only a few times. The chain joins TRBV12-3 or TRBV12-4 to TRBJ1-2; D may be TRBD1 (5 bases). V was cut by 2 bases and J by 4 bases, with 14 bases left in between. The CDR3 covers 15 residues. The CDR3 reads CASSLFDRDFYGYTF. CDR3 coding DNA: TGTGCCAGCAGTTTATTCGACAGAGACTTCTATGGCTACACCTTC.

In its sample, this clonotype was seen a few times. The rearrangement joins TRBV28 to TRBJ2-3, with TRBD2 identical over 9 bases. CDR1 MDHEN and CDR2 SYDVKM come from the germline V gene. Trimming at V came to 2 bases and at J to 1 base, leaving 1 base not matched to a gene. The CDR3 contains 15 residues. The CDR3 region is CASSLRTSGTDTQYF. CDR3 coding DNA: TGTGCCAGCAGTTTACGGACTAGCGGCACAGATACGCAGTATTTT.

To note about this clonotype: This may be a read error, as it is one base from a much larger clone. The V gene is TRBV7-9, the J gene TRBJ2-1; 8 nucleotides agree with TRBD2. V shed 4 bases and J 4 bases; nucleotides not matched to a gene: 21. Germline lookup yields CDR1 SEHNR and CDR2 FQNEAQ (reference sequence). The CDR3 length is 20 residues. CDR3 coding DNA: TGTGCCAGCAGCTGGATAGCGGGGCCCGGCGGCCCAAATACTTACAATGAGCAGTTCTTC. It translates to CASSWIAGPGGPNTYNEQFF.

The V gene is TRBV18, the J gene TRBJ2-1, with TRBD2 as a possible D gene (7 bases). The germline gives CDR1 KGHSH, CDR2 LQKENI. The CDR3 sequence is 16 residues long. The V end was cut by 1 base, the J end by 7 bases, with 17 bases between. The CDR3 coding sequence is TGTGCCAGCTCACCACTCCCGGGGGGCCTAGGGAATGAGCAGTTCTTC. It is translated as CASSPLPGGLGNEQFF.

This clonotype was counted many times. The V gene is TRBV4-1, the J gene TRBJ2-2; 8 nucleotides line up with TRBD2. The CDR3 loop spans 18 amino acids. V was clipped by 3 bases and J by 3 bases; unmatched bases: 12. Germline V gene data show CDR1 as MGHRA and CDR2 as YSYEKL. This CDR3 is CASSHFPPTSGYTGELFF. The CDR3 DNA follows: TGCGCCAGCAGCCATTTCCCCCCTACTAGCGGATACACCGGGGAGCTGTTTTTT.

The rearrangement uses TRBV5-8 and TRBJ2-3; the D gene is possibly TRBD2 (5 bases). Germline-derived CDR1 and CDR2 are SGHTS and YDEGEE. The CDR3 consists of 15 residues. Trimming cost V 1 base and J 2 bases, with 11 bases left between them. Written as DNA, the CDR3 is TGTGCCAGCAGCTTGATCGGACTTCTCACAGATACGCAGTATTTT. This encodes CASSLIGLLTDTQYF.

V usage is TRBV7-2 and J usage is TRBJ2-7; TRBD1 might be the D (5 bases). Germline CDR1 and CDR2: SGHTA and FQGNSA. The CDR3 has 15 amino acids. Trimming left V 5 bases short and J 2 bases short, with 16 bases between. In nucleotides, the CDR3 is TGTGCCAGCAGCCTCGTAGACAGCATGACCTACGAGCAGTACGTC. Its protein product is CASSLVDSMTYEQYV.

This clonotype was seen at least ten times. The gene calls are TRBV7-8 and TRBJ2-3; TRBD2 matches 15 bases. This CDR3 comprises 20 residues. V shed 1 base, J shed 4 bases, and the junction held 12 bases outside the gene matches. Germline assignment: CDR1 SGHVS and CDR2 FQNEAQ. CDR3 amino acids: CASSLDPGRTSGGAADTQYF. Here the CDR3 DNA reads TGTGCCAGCAGCTTAGATCCGGGAAGGACTAGCGGGGGGGCAGCAGATACGCAGTATTTT.

This clonotype was counted ten times or more. V and J are TRBV7-2 and TRBJ2-1; TRBD2 agrees at 10 bases. CDR1 is SGHTA and CDR2 is FQGNSA in the germline V gene. The length of the CDR3 is 16 residues. The V gene end was trimmed by 0 bases and the J gene end by 8 bases; junction bases not matched to a gene: 7. The CDR3 region is CASSLALAGFLHEQFF. The CDR3 DNA reads as TGTGCCAGCAGCTTAGCACTAGCGGGGTTCTTGCATGAGCAGTTCTTC.

This clonotype was observed a handful of times. This chain links TRBV11-2 with TRBJ2-1; TRBD2 matches at 8 bases. The J segment lost 2 bases and the V segment lost 2 bases, leaving 14 bases of the junction unmatched. Germline-derived CDR1 and CDR2 are SGHAT and FQNNGV. This CDR3 has 19 residues. The CDR3 DNA follows: TGTGCCAGCAGCTTAACGGGCGGGGGGCTAAGGTTGGCCTACAATGAGCAGTTCTTC. Its translation: CASSLTGGGLRLAYNEQFF.

This clonotype turned up a few times. The genes are TRBV4-1 and TRBJ2-1, with 7 bases matching TRBD2. The CDR3 is 14 amino acids. The junction had 7 bases not matched to a gene; V was cut back by 5 bases and J by 6 bases. CDR1 is MGHRA, CDR2 YSYEKL, per germline. This chain's CDR3 is CASSSVAGPNEQFF. In nucleotides, the CDR3 is TGCGCCAGCAGCTCGGTAGCGGGTCCCAATGAGCAGTTCTTC.

This clonotype occurred a few times. V gene TRBV28 combines with J gene TRBJ1-1; D not certain. V was shortened by 6 bases and J by 5 bases, with 16 bases between the two germline ends. This CDR3 region has 14 residues. Per the germline V gene, CDR1 is MDHEN and CDR2 is SYDVKM. CDR3 DNA sequence: TGTGCCAGCAGCCTCCCCAGGAGCCGGACTGAAGCTTTCTTT. Its translation: CASSLPRSRTEAFF. The variable domain in full, with the rest retrieved from reference TRBV28 and TRBJ1-1, is DVKVTQSSRYLVKRTGEKVFLECVQDMDHENMFWYRQDPGLGLRLIYFSYDVKMKEKGDIPEGYSVSREKKERFSLILESASTNQTSMYLCASSLPRSRTEAFFGQGTRLTVV.

This clonotype was observed a handful of times. The V gene is TRBV7-9, the J gene TRBJ2-7, with unresolved D. With 4 bases removed from V and 4 bases from J, the gap between germline ends came to 20 bases. CDR1 and CDR2 from the germline V gene are SEHNR and FQNEAQ (reference sequence). The CDR3 contains 16 residues. DNA for the CDR3: TGTGCCAGCAGCTCCGAATGGGCTCAGGTGCCATACGAGCAGTACTTC. Translating it yields CASSSEWAQVPYEQYF.